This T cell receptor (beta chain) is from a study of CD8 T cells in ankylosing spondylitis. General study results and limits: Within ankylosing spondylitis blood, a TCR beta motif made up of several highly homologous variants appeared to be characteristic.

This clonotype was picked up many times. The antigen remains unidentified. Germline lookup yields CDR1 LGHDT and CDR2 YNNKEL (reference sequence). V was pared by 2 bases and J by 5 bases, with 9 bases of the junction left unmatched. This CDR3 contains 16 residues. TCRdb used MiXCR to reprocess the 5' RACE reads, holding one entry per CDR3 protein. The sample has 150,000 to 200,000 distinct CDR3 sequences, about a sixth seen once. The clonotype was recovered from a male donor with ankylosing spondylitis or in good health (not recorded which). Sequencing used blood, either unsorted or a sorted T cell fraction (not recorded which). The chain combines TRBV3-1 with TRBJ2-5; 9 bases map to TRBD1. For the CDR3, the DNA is TGTGCCAGCAGCCAAATGGACAGGGGTTCTCGGGAGACCCAGTACTTC. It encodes CASSQMDRGSRETQYF.